The rows below give T cell receptor beta chains drawn from one sample of a study of blood T cell repertoires in COVID-19. Assay used: immunoSEQ multiplex PCR; TCRdb lists only in-frame clones, some missing. The sample lists 200,000 to 300,000 clones; about 83% were seen once. The sequencing sample was made of peripheral blood. Receptors were obtained from a man older than 75 with acute or convalescent COVID-19. The CDR3 runs from the conserved cysteine through the conserved F or W. D genes are given only for firm matches. Rows give clone size only sometimes, using once, few, many, or a class for an expanded clone.

D gene,V gene,clone size,J gene,CDR3 protein,CDR3 DNA
TRBD1,TRBV29-1,NA,TRBJ2-5,CSVGQFQETQYF,TGCAGCGTGGGACAGTTCCAAGAGACCCAGTACTTC
TRBD2,TRBV3-1/TRBV3-2,NA,TRBJ2-1,CASSPRDYLNEQFF,TGTGCCAGCAGCCCCCGGGACTACCTCAATGAGCAGTTCTTC
NA,TRBV6-2/TRBV6-3,NA,TRBJ2-5,CASSYSGGASADLLETQYF,TGTGCCAGCAGTTACTCGGGGGGAGCTAGCGCCGATCTTCTAGAGACCCAGTACTTC
NA,TRBV6-1,NA,TRBJ1-2,CASSETERVGGYTF,TGTGCCAGCAGTGAAACAGAGAGGGTCGGCGGCTACACCTTC
NA,TRBV3-1/TRBV3-2,NA,TRBJ1-6,CASSQDSIGGYNSPLHF,TGTGCCAGCAGCCAAGACTCCATAGGGGGCTATAATTCACCCCTCCACTTT
TRBD1,TRBV18,NA,TRBJ1-1,CASSPDRGAEAFF,TGTGCCAGCTCACCTGACAGGGGCGCTGAAGCTTTCTTT
NA,TRBV3-1/TRBV3-2,NA,TRBJ2-3,CASSQVGWGTDTQYF,TGTGCCAGCAGCCAAGTCGGGTGGGGCACAGATACGCAGTATTTT
NA,TRBV6-2/TRBV6-3,few,TRBJ1-1,CASSYSTAGAEAFF,TGTGCCAGCAGTTACTCGACAGCGGGGGCTGAAGCTTTCTTT
NA,TRBV19,once,TRBJ1-6,CASSARGFDSPLHF,TGTGCCAGTAGTGCGCGGGGTTTTGATTCACCCCTCCACTTT
NA,TRBV9,NA,TRBJ2-3,CASSRDAVTSTDTQYF,TGTGCCAGCAGCAGAGATGCGGTTACTAGCACAGATACGCAGTATTTT
NA,TRBV10-2,NA,TRBJ2-5,CASSLLPQETQYF,TGCGCCAGCAGTTTACTACCTCAAGAGACCCAGTACTTC
NA,TRBV28,NA,TRBJ1-2,CASSRQGHGYTF,TGTGCCAGCAGTCGCCAGGGTCATGGCTACACCTTC
NA,TRBV15,NA,TRBJ1-1,CATSRALVGDTEAFF,TGTGCCACCAGCAGGGCCTTGGTAGGGGACACTGAAGCTTTCTTT
NA,TRBV11-2,once,TRBJ2-7,CASSQTTDSRYEQYF,TGTGCCAGCAGCCAAACCACGGACAGCCGTTACGAGCAGTACTTC
TRBD1,TRBV18,NA,TRBJ2-7,CASSLPTGVSYEQYF,TGTGCCAGCTCACTCCCGACAGGGGTCTCCTACGAGCAGTACTTC
NA,TRBV6-1,few,TRBJ1-2,CASSETGPALSYTF,TGTGCCAGCAGTGAAACAGGACCAGCGTTAAGCTACACCTTC
NA,TRBV7-2,NA,TRBJ2-1,CASTYPRTLHNEQFF,TGTGCCAGCACCTATCCCCGGACACTCCACAATGAGCAGTTCTTC
NA,TRBV29-1,NA,TRBJ1-2,CSVALDRNYGYTF,TGCAGCGTTGCCTTGGACAGAAACTATGGCTACACCTTC
NA,TRBV3-1/TRBV3-2,NA,TRBJ2-1,CASSQGVRGSNNEQFF,TGTGCCAGCAGCCAAGGAGTTCGGGGGTCTAACAATGAGCAGTTCTTC
NA,TRBV7-8,NA,TRBJ1-5,CASSLGSGNQPQHF,TGTGCCAGCAGCTTAGGTTCGGGAAATCAGCCCCAGCATTTT
NA,TRBV4-1,NA,TRBJ2-6,CASKGSSGANVLTF,TGCGCCAGCAAAGGGAGCTCTGGGGCCAACGTCCTGACTTTC
NA,TRBV28,NA,TRBJ1-5,CASSLIGGQPQHF,TGTGCCAGCAGTCTTATCGGGGGTCAGCCCCAGCATTTT
NA,TRBV10-2,few,TRBJ1-1,CASSEVWQGNTEAFF,TGCGCCAGCAGTGAGGTCTGGCAGGGGAACACTGAAGCTTTCTTT
NA,TRBV7-2,few,TRBJ2-5,CASSSQNFRVETQYF,TGTGCCAGCAGCTCCCAAAACTTCAGGGTAGAGACCCAGTACTTC
NA,TRBV28,few,TRBJ1-5,CASSRPGDQPQHF,TGTGCCAGCAGCAGGCCAGGGGACCAGCCCCAGCATTTT
NA,TRBV3-1/TRBV3-2,NA,TRBJ1-1,CASSQGRPGGTEAFF,TGTGCCAGCAGCCAAGGCCGGCCTGGGGGGACTGAAGCTTTCTTT
NA,TRBV2,NA,TRBJ1-1,CASSVGGNVVFEAFF,TGTGCCAGCAGTGTCGGGGGGAATGTAGTGTTTGAAGCTTTCTTT
NA,TRBV19,NA,TRBJ2-7,CASSIDRRYEQYF,TGTGCCAGTAGTATAGATCGTCGTTACGAGCAGTACTTC
TRBD2,TRBV7-2,NA,TRBJ2-6,CASSFRAGGPRSGANVLTF,TGTGCCAGCAGCTTCCGAGCGGGGGGTCCTCGCTCTGGGGCCAACGTCCTGACTTTC
TRBD1,TRBV18,once,TRBJ1-1,CASSPTGTVTEAFF,TGTGCCAGCTCACCAACCGGGACAGTCACTGAAGCTTTCTTT
TRBD2,TRBV5-1,NA,TRBJ2-5,CASSSGLAGAGETQYF,TGCGCCAGCAGCTCCGGACTAGCGGGAGCTGGGGAGACCCAGTACTTC
TRBD2,TRBV19,NA,TRBJ2-3,CSTAGEADTQYF,TGTTCAACAGCGGGAGAGGCAGATACGCAGTATTTT
NA,TRBV19,NA,TRBJ2-5,CASGDVGGGRETQYF,TGTGCCAGTGGTGACGTGGGCGGGGGCCGGGAGACCCAGTACTTC
TRBD1,TRBV18,NA,TRBJ1-1,CASSLRQGLTTEAFF,TGTGCCAGCTCCCTTAGACAGGGGCTAACGACTGAAGCTTTCTTT
TRBD1,TRBV27,NA,TRBJ1-2,CASSPDRGQRGYTF,TGTGCCAGCAGTCCGGACAGGGGGCAAAGGGGCTACACCTTC
TRBD1,TRBV4-2,NA,TRBJ2-7,CASSQLTGTGSYEQYF,TGTGCCAGCAGCCAGCTTACCGGGACAGGGTCCTACGAGCAGTACTTC
TRBD2,TRBV4-2,NA,TRBJ2-7,CASSQLAGMSSYEQYF,TGTGCCAGCAGCCAACTAGCGGGGATGAGCTCCTACGAGCAGTACTTC
TRBD1,TRBV5-4,NA,TRBJ2-5,CASSSPSTGTGDETQYF,TGTGCCAGCAGCTCGCCGAGTACCGGGACAGGGGACGAGACCCAGTACTTC
NA,TRBV10-2,NA,TRBJ2-5,CASMHRYQETQYF,TGCGCCAGTATGCACAGGTATCAGGAGACCCAGTACTTC
TRBD1,TRBV5-4,few,TRBJ1-1,CASSWGQRVTEAFF,TGTGCCAGCAGCTGGGGACAGCGAGTCACTGAAGCTTTCTTT
TRBD1,TRBV28,NA,TRBJ2-1,CASFPRGQGASYNEQFF,TGTGCCAGCTTCCCTCGGGGCCAGGGGGCGTCCTACAATGAGCAGTTCTTC
NA,TRBV6-5,NA,TRBJ2-7,CASSRGGVPYEQYF,TGTGCCAGCAGCCGAGGCGGGGTACCCTACGAGCAGTACTTC
TRBD1,TRBV28,NA,TRBJ1-6,CASSLQGTGVQSLHF,TGTGCCAGCAGCCTCCAGGGGACAGGTGTCCAATCCCTCCACTTT
NA,TRBV18,NA,TRBJ2-1,CASSPDTSNEQFF,TGTGCCAGCTCACCAGACACCAGCAATGAGCAGTTCTTC
TRBD1,TRBV5-1,NA,TRBJ2-6,CASSSDRGIAGANVLTF,TGCGCCAGCAGCTCGGACAGGGGGATAGCTGGGGCCAACGTCCTGACTTTC
TRBD2,TRBV7-9,NA,TRBJ2-3,CASSLPWTSGGTDTQYF,TGTGCCAGCAGCTTGCCCTGGACTAGCGGGGGCACAGATACGCAGTATTTT